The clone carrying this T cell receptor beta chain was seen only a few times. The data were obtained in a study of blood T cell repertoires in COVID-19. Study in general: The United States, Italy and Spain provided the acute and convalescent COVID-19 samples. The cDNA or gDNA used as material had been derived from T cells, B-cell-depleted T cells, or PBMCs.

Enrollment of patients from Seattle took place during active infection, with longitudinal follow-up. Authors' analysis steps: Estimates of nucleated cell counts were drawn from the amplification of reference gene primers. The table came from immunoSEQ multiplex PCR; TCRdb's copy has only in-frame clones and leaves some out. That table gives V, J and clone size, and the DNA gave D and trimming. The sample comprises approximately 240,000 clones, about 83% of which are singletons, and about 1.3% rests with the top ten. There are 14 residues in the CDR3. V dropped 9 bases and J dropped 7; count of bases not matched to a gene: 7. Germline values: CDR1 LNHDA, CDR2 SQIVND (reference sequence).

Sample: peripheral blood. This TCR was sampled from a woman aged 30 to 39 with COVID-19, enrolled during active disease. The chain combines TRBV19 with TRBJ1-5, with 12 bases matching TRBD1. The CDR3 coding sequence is TGTGCCAGCAATTTTGGGACAGGGGGCCAGCCCCAGCATTTT. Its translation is CASNFGTGGQPQHF. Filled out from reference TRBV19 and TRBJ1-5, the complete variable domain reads DGGITQSPKYLFRKEGQNVTLSCEQNLNHDAMYWYRQDPGQGLRLIYYSQIVNDFQKGDIAEGYSVSREKKESFPLTVTSAQKNPTAFYLCASNFGTGGQPQHFGDGTRLSIL.